Reported below is one T cell receptor (beta chain). Its specificity is unknown. Trimming took 10 bases from V and 4 from J; bases not matched to a gene: 4. The CDR3 sequence is 13 residues long. Germline V gene lookup returns CDR1 PRHDT and CDR2 FYEKMQ (reference sequence). Some clones are missing from TCRdb's copy, which holds only in-frame ones; the method was immunoSEQ multiplex PCR. The sample has 900 to 1,200 clones, roughly 96% seen once; the top ten hold more than 14%. The sample comes from a study of T cell clonotyping in hematopoietic cell transplantation. Study-wide points: Pathologically expanded recipient clonotypes increased progressively from day 30 to day 180 as diversity fell. Higher Inverse Simpson Index values in graft donor and pretransplant recipient predicted broader posttransplant TCR diversity. At the given depth, recipient repertoires were over 95% de novo clonotypes.

This material consisted of PBMCs, taken 30 days after allogeneic stem cell transplant. The J gene is TRBJ1-6, the V gene TRBV13; 7 nucleotides line up with TRBD1. The sequence was collected from a young adult male patient who had an allogeneic stem cell transplant from a related donor, so the T cells may come from the graft donor. Some clones in this sample may be carry-over from other donors' samples. This CDR3 is CATSTGYNSPLHF. The CDR3 DNA sequence: TGTGCCACCTCGACAGGGTATAATTCACCCCTCCACTTT.